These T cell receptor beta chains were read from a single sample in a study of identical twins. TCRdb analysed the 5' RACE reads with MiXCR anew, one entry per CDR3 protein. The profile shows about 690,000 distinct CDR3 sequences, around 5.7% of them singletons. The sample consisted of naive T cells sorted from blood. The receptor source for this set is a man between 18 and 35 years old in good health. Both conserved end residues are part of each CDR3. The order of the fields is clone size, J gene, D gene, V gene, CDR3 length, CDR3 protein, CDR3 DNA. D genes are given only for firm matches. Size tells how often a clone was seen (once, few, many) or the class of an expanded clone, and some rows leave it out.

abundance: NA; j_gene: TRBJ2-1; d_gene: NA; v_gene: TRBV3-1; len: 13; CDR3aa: CASSQTTGKESFF; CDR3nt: TGTGCCAGCAGCCAGACCACAGGGAAGGAGTCGTTCTTC
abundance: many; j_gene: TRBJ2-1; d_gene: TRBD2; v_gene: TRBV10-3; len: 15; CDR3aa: CAISDFSGSRNEQFF; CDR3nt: TGTGCCATCAGTGATTTTAGCGGGAGTAGGAATGAGCAGTTCTTC
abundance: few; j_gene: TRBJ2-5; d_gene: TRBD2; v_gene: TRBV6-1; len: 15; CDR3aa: CASSGLAGLQETQYF; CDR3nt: TGTGCCAGCAGCGGGCTAGCGGGCCTCCAAGAGACCCAGTACTTC
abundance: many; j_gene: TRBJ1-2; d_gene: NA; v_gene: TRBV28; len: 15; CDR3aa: CASSRPPGGLYGYTF; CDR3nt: TGTGCCAGCAGCCGACCACCCGGAGGGCTTTATGGCTACACCTTC
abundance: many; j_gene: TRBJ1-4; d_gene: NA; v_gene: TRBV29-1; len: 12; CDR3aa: CSVRGSKEKLFF; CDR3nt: TGCAGCGTCCGCGGGTCTAAGGAAAAACTGTTTTTT
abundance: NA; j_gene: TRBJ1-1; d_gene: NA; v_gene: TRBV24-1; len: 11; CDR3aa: CATSAQGEAFF; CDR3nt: TGTGCCACCAGTGCCCAGGGAGAAGCTTTCTTT
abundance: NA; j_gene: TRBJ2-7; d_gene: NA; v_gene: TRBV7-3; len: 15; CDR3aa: CASSFAEVVPYEQYF; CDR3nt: TGTGCCAGCAGCTTCGCTGAGGTGGTCCCGTACGAGCAGTACTTC
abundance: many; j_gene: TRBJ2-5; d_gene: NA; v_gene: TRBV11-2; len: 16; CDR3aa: CASSLGSVYSQETQYF; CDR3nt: TGTGCCAGCAGCTTAGGCTCGGTGTACAGCCAAGAGACCCAGTACTTC
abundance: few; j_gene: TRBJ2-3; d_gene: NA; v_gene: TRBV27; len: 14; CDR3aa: CASRRLGGTDTQYF; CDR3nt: TGTGCCAGCAGACGACTAGGAGGCACAGATACGCAGTATTTT
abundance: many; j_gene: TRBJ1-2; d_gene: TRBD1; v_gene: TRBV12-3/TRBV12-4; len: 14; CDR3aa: CASSLTGTGSGYTF; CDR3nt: TGTGCCAGCAGTCTCACCGGGACAGGGAGCGGCTACACCTTC
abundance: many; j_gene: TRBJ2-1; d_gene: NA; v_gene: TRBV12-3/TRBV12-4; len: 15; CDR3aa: CASSFLVQIGNEQFF; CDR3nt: TGTGCCAGCAGTTTCTTGGTGCAGATTGGGAATGAGCAGTTCTTC
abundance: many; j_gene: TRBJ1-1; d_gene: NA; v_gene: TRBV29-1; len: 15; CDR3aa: CSVEGLETGNTEAFF; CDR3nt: TGCAGCGTTGAAGGGTTGGAGACAGGGAACACTGAAGCTTTCTTT
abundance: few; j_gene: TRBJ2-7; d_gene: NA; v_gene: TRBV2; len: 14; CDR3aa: CASSRGREGYEQYF; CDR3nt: TGTGCCAGCAGTAGGGGCCGGGAAGGGTACGAGCAGTACTTC
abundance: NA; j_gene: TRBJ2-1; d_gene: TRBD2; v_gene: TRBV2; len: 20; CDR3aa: CASSEGGTSGIDSSYNEQFF; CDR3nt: TGTGCCAGCAGTGAAGGCGGGACTAGCGGGATTGATAGCTCCTACAATGAGCAGTTCTTC
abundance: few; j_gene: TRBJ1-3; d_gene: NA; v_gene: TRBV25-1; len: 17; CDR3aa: CASSRPGSPSSGNTIYF; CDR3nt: TGTGCCAGCAGTCGGCCTGGCAGCCCTAGCTCTGGAAACACCATATATTTT
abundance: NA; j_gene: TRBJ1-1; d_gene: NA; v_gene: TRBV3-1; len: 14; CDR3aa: CASSQAGTTTEAFF; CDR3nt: TGTGCCAGCAGCCAAGCAGGGACGACCACTGAAGCTTTCTTT
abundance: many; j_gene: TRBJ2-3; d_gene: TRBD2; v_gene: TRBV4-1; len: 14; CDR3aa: CASSQAPGGDTQYF; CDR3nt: TGCGCCAGCAGCCAGGCCCCGGGGGGAGATACGCAGTATTTT
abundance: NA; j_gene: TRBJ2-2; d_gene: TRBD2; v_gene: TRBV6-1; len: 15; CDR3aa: CASKETSVITGELFF; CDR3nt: TGTGCCAGCAAGGAGACTAGCGTTATTACCGGGGAGCTGTTTTTT
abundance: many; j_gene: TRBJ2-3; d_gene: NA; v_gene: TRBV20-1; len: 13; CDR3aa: CSARQTVRDTQYF; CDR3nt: TGCAGTGCTAGGCAGACAGTCCGTGATACGCAGTATTTT
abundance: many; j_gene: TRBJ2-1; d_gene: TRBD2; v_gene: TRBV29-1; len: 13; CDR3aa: CSVTGLAGGAGFF; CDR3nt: TGCAGCGTTACGGGACTAGCGGGGGGAGCCGGGTTCTTC
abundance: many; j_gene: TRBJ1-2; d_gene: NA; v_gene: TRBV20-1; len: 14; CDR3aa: CSASKGRVDYGYTF; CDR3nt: TGCAGTGCTAGTAAGGGCAGGGTAGACTATGGCTACACCTTC
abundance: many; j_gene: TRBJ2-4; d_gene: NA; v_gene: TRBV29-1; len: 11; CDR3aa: CSVRGVNIQYF; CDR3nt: TGCAGCGTGCGAGGGGTAAACATTCAGTACTTC
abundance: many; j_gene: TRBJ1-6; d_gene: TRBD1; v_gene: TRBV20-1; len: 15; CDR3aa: CSAPSSTGVASPLHF; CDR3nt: TGCAGTGCTCCTTCTTCGACAGGGGTCGCTTCACCCCTCCACTTT
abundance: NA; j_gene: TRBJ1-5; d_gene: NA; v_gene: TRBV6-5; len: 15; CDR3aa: CASSYPTRGNQPQHF; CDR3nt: TGTGCCAGCAGTTACCCGACAAGGGGGAATCAGCCCCAGCATTTT
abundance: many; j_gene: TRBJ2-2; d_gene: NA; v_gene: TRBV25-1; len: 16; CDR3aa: CASSEIGTGNTGELFF; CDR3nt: TGTGCCAGCAGTGAAATAGGAACAGGAAACACCGGGGAGCTGTTTTTT
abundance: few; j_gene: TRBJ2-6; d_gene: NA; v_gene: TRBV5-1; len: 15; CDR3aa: CASSLSPTGANVLTF; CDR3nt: TGCGCCAGCAGCTTGTCTCCAACTGGGGCCAACGTCCTGACTTTC
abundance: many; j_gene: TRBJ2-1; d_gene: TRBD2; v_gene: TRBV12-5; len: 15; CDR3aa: CASGMGLAGGPDKFF; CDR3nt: TGTGCTAGTGGTATGGGACTAGCGGGAGGGCCGGATAAGTTCTTC
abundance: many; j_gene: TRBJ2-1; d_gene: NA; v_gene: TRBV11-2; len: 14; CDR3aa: CASSSIMGQNEQFF; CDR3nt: TGTGCCAGCAGCAGCATCATGGGGCAGAATGAGCAGTTCTTC
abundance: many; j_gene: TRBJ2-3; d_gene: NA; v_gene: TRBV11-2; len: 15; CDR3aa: CASITPGPSTDTQYF; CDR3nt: TGTGCCAGCATTACGCCGGGACCTAGCACAGATACGCAGTATTTT
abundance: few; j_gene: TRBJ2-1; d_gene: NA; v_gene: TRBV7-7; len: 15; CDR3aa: CASSPQWASYNEQFF; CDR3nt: TGTGCCAGCAGCCCCCAATGGGCCTCCTACAATGAGCAGTTCTTC
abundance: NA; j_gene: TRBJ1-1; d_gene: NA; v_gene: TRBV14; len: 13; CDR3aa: CASSQDLGREAFF; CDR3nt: TGTGCCAGCAGCCAAGATCTCGGCAGGGAAGCTTTCTTT
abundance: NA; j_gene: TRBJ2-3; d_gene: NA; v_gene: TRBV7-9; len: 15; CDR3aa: CASSSGPGGTDTQYF; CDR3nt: TGTGCCAGCAGTTCCGGACCCGGGGGCACAGATACGCAGTATTTT
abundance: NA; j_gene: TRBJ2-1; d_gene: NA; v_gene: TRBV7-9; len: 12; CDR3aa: CASSLGALEQFF; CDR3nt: TGTGCCAGCAGCTTAGGGGCGCTTGAGCAGTTCTTC
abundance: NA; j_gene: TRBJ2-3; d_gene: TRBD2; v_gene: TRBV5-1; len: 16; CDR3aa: CASSLGAGERTDTQYF; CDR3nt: TGCGCCAGCAGCTTGGGAGCGGGAGAAAGGACAGATACGCAGTATTTT
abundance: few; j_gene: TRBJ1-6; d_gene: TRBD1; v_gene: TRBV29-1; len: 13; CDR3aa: CSVRDRGESPLHF; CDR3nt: TGCAGCGTACGGGACAGGGGGGAATCACCCCTCCACTTT
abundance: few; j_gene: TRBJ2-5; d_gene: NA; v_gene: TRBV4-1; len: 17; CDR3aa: CASSQVWWEASQETQYF; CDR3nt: TGCGCCAGCAGCCAAGTATGGTGGGAGGCATCCCAAGAGACCCAGTACTTC
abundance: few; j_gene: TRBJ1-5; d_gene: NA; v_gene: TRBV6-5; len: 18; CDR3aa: CASSYSWPGEGSNQPQHF; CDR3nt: TGTGCCAGCAGTTACTCGTGGCCAGGGGAAGGGAGCAATCAGCCCCAGCATTTT
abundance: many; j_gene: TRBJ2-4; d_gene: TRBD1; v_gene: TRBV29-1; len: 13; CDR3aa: CSVVVGQGNIQYF; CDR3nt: TGCAGCGTTGTTGTGGGACAGGGAAACATTCAGTACTTC